This T cell receptor (beta chain) was documented in a study of blood T cells in healthy people across ages. The study, taken as a whole, reports: The percentage of naive T cells correlated strongly with TCR beta diversity.

This CDR3 has 14 residues. V gave up 1 base and J gave up 3 bases, with 7 bases separating them. CDR1 is MDHEN and CDR2 is SYDVKM in the germline V gene. Remarks on this clonotype: What it binds is not known.

A sample-barcoded 5' primer and a J-beta primer mix were used in a second PCR of about 7 to 11 cycles. TCRdb processed the 5' RACE reads anew with MiXCR; each CDR3 protein has one entry. The sample comprises 750,000 to 850,000 distinct CDR3 sequences, more than 20% of which are singletons, and under 4.5% rests with the top ten. Each sample yielded at least 5.5 micrograms of PBMC total RNA. This same sample was also taken into another study, of T cells of mothers and their children. As reported in that work: The study found thymic selection shapes TCR recombination output similarly in related and unrelated pairs.

The sequence came from a boy aged 5-17 years in good health. This rearrangement joins TRBV28 to TRBJ1-3, with D unresolved. The source material was blood. CDR3: CASSLYGYGNTIYF. The CDR3, as DNA: TGTGCCAGCAGTTTATACGGGTATGGAAACACCATATATTTT.